One and the same sample provided the 21 T cell receptor beta chains below, sequenced in a study of blood T cell repertoires in COVID-19. Profiling relied on immunoSEQ multiplex PCR, and the TCRdb table lists in-frame clones only, not all of them. The data contain hundreds of thousands of clones, about 86% of them singletons. Sequenced input: peripheral blood. These receptors were taken from an older man with acute or convalescent COVID-19.

The rearrangement uses TRBV3-1 (or the pseudogene TRBV3-2) and TRBJ1-2, with D uncertain. This CDR3 is 16 amino acids long. Germline loops: CDR1 LGHDT, CDR2 YNNKEL (reference sequence). Trimming removed 2 bases from V and 10 bases from J, with 23 bases in between. The DNA of the CDR3 is TGTGCCAGCAGCCAATCGGGTAACATGGGGTTCGGGGACTACACCTTC. The encoded protein is CASSQSGNMGFGDYTF.

The rearrangement links TRBV4-2 to TRBJ2-5; 9 nucleotides match TRBD2. V was clipped by 4 bases and J by 5 bases; unmatched bases: 8. Germline V gene sequence: CDR1 LGHNA, CDR2 YNFKEQ. The CDR3 contains 15 residues. The CDR3 coding sequence is TGTGCCAGCAGCCCGTCGGCGGGGGGGCTTGAGACCCAGTACTTC. It translates to CASSPSAGGLETQYF.

The gene calls are TRBV5-1 and TRBJ2-7, with TRBD1 matching over 7 bases. Per the germline V gene, CDR1 is SGHRS and CDR2 is YFSETQ. Trimming took 4 bases from V and 4 from J; bases not matched to a gene: 8. The CDR3 extends over 14 amino acids. The CDR3, as DNA: TGCGCCAGCAGCAGCGGACAGGTGAAATACGAGCAGTACTTC. It yields the protein CASSSGQVKYEQYF.

This chain links TRBV7-9 with TRBJ1-2; 8 nucleotides agree with TRBD1. Per the germline V gene, CDR1 is SEHNR and CDR2 is FQNEAQ (reference sequence). J lost 2 bases, V lost 3 bases, and 8 bases had no gene match. The CDR3 length is 16 residues. The CDR3 DNA sequence: TGTGCCAGCAGCTTGCAGGGACAGGACCAGAACTATGGCTACACCTTC. Translating gives CASSLQGQDQNYGYTF.

The rearrangement links TRBV6-6 to TRBJ2-5, with D possibly being TRBD1 (7 bases). V lost 4 bases and J lost 4, with 16 bases in between. The CDR3 contains 15 residues. Germline V gene lookup returns CDR1 MNHNY and CDR2 SVGAGI (reference sequence). CDR3 protein: CASSSPGRGVETQYF. The CDR3 DNA is TGTGCCAGCAGTTCCCCCGGCAGGGGGGTAGAGACCCAGTACTTC.

The CDR3 sequence: CASSQGASGRLGTQYF. CDR3 coding DNA: TGTGCCAGCAGCCAAGGGGCTAGCGGGAGATTGGGGACCCAGTACTTC. V gene TRBV3-1 (or the pseudogene TRBV3-2) combines with J gene TRBJ2-5; TRBD2 matches at 10 bases. The J segment lost 7 bases and the V segment lost 1 base, leaving 9 bases of the junction unmatched. This CDR3 is built from 16 residues. Germline loops: CDR1 LGHDT, CDR2 YNNKEL (reference sequence).

This clone turned up a few times. The rearrangement links TRBV5-1 to TRBJ2-2; 8 positions match TRBD1. The length of the CDR3 is 16 residues. Germline V gene lookup returns CDR1 SGHRS and CDR2 YFSETQ. The V gene end was trimmed by 6 bases and the J gene end by 7 bases; junction bases not matched to a gene: 14. In DNA, the CDR3 is TGCGCCAGCAAAGAGGCCCAGGGGGCTTATGGCGGGGAGCTGTTTTTT. Protein: CASKEAQGAYGGELFF.

The rearrangement uses TRBV5-6 and TRBJ2-7; unclear D gene. The CDR3 runs 13 residues. V shed 4 bases and J shed 0 bases, with 8 bases lying between them. Germline CDR1 SGHDT, CDR2 YYEEEE. As DNA, the CDR3 is TGTGCCAGCAGCCCGGGTATCTCCTACGAGCAGTACTTC. Encoded protein: CASSPGISYEQYF. Variable domain in full (rest from reference TRBV5-6 and TRBJ2-7): DAGVTQSPTHLIKTRGQQVTLRCSPKSGHDTVSWYQQALGQGPQFIFQYYEEEERQRGNFPDRFSGHQFPNYSSELNVNALLLGDSALYLCASSPGISYEQYFGPGTRLTVT.

For this clone: One end of the junction is discordant with germline, which a read error may explain. The genes are TRBV2 and TRBJ1-2, with D tentatively TRBD1 (5 bases). This CDR3 is 11 amino acids long. Germline V gene sequence: CDR1 SNHLY, CDR2 FYNNEI. The CDR3 loop reads CASSGGWGLSF. Here the CDR3 DNA reads TGTGCCAGCAGTGGAGGATGGGGACTTAGCTTC.

The V and J genes are TRBV13 and TRBJ2-2; D gene unclear. The CDR3 runs to 17 residues. The germline gives CDR1 PRHDT, CDR2 FYEKMQ (reference sequence). Deletions cut 3 bases from V and 5 bases from J, with 19 bases between. The CDR3 reads CASSFPLGFHGTGELFF. CDR3 in DNA: TGTGCCAGCAGCTTCCCTTTAGGCTTTCACGGGACCGGGGAGCTGTTTTTT.

The chain employs TRBV14 and TRBJ2-1; D gene ambiguous. This CDR3 spans 16 amino acids. CDR1 and CDR2 from the germline V gene are SGHDN and FVKESK. V shed 1 base and J shed 0 bases, with 10 bases lying between them. The CDR3 DNA is TGTGCCAGCAGCCAAGCTCCAGGTAACTCCTACAATGAGCAGTTCTTC. This codes for CASSQAPGNSYNEQFF. Drawing the rest from reference TRBV14 and TRBJ2-1, the complete variable domain is EAGVTQFPSHSVIEKGQTVTLRCDPISGHDNLYWYRRVMGKEIKFLLHFVKESKQDESGMPNNRFLAERTGGTYSTLKVQPAELEDSGVYFCASSQAPGNSYNEQFFGPGTRLTVL.

J is TRBJ1-2 and V is TRBV2, with 9 nucleotides matching TRBD1. This CDR3 comprises 13 residues. The V gene end was trimmed by 6 bases and the J gene end by 5 bases; junction bases not matched to a gene: 4. Germline V CDR1 and CDR2: SNHLY, FYNNEI. CDR3 loop: CASREDRGYGYTF. In DNA, the CDR3 is TGTGCCAGCAGGGAGGACAGGGGTTATGGCTACACCTTC. Complete variable domain (other parts from reference TRBV2 and TRBJ1-2): EPEVTQTPSHQVTQMGQEVILRCVPISNHLYFYWYRQILGQKVEFLVSFYNNEISEKSEIFDDQFSVERPDGSNFTLKIRSTKLEDSAMYFCASREDRGYGYTFGSGTRLTVV.

V and J are TRBV2 and TRBJ2-7; D not resolved. V was trimmed by 4 bases and J by 3 bases, leaving 4 bases between them. CDR3 size: 11 residues. Germline V CDR1 and CDR2: SNHLY, FYNNEI. Written as DNA, the CDR3 is TGTGCCAGCAGTGGCTACTACGAGCAGTACTTC. As protein: CASSGYYEQYF.

The rearrangement uses TRBV5-4 and TRBJ2-2; TRBD1 matches at 9 bases. The CDR3 totals 15 residues. Germline V gene data show CDR1 as SGHNT and CDR2 as YYREEE (reference sequence). After removal of 4 bases from V and 3 bases from J, the junction contained 4 bases not matched to a gene. The CDR3 bases are TGTGCCAGCAGCCCAGGGACAGGGCACACCGGGGAGCTGTTTTTT. It is translated as CASSPGTGHTGELFF.

The J gene is TRBJ2-2, the V gene TRBV27, with D perhaps TRBD2 (6 bases). Germline-derived CDR1 and CDR2 are MNHEY and SMNVEV (reference sequence). The CDR3 covers 13 residues. V dropped 5 bases and J dropped 5 bases, with 9 bases sitting between them. This CDR3 reads CASSRGFTGELFF. The CDR3 DNA is TGTGCCAGCAGTCGGGGGTTTACCGGGGAGCTGTTTTTT.

This clone has just one count. The gene calls are TRBV30 and TRBJ1-2; 12 bases are a match to TRBD1. CDR1 is GTSNPN, CDR2 SVGIG, per germline (reference sequence). Losses at the gene ends were 5 bases for V and 6 bases for J; bases not matched to a gene: 10. CDR3 length equals 15 residues. For the CDR3, the DNA is TGTGCCTGGGAGACGATGGGACAGGGGGCGCATGGCTACACCTTC. It specifies CAWETMGQGAHGYTF.

V and J are TRBV2 and TRBJ1-4; D may be TRBD1 (5 bases). Germline loops: CDR1 SNHLY, CDR2 FYNNEI. The V end was cut by 6 bases, the J end by 8 bases, with 13 bases between. The CDR3 has 13 amino acids. The CDR3 region is CASRLTVGEKLFF. The DNA for the CDR3 is TGTGCCAGCAGGCTGACAGTGGGCGAAAAACTGTTTTTT. Variable domain in full (rest from reference TRBV2 and TRBJ1-4): EPEVTQTPSHQVTQMGQEVILRCVPISNHLYFYWYRQILGQKVEFLVSFYNNEISEKSEIFDDQFSVERPDGSNFTLKIRSTKLEDSAMYFCASRLTVGEKLFFGSGTQLSVL.

This clone has just a few counts. The gene calls are TRBV5-1 and TRBJ2-7; TRBD1 is a possible D gene (5 bases). The CDR3 length is 13 residues. The germline V and J ends were trimmed by 5 bases and 1 base, with 10 bases remaining between them. Looked up from germline, CDR1 is SGHRS and CDR2 is YFSETQ. CDR3 nucleotide sequence: TGCGCCAGCAGGCCAGGGCCTTCCTACGAGCAGTACTTC. Residues: CASRPGPSYEQYF. Filled out from reference TRBV5-1 and TRBJ2-7, the complete variable domain reads KAGVTQTPRYLIKTRGQQVTLSCSPISGHRSVSWYQQTPGQGLQFLFEYFSETQRNKGNFPGRFSGRQFSNSRSEMNVSTLELGDSALYLCASRPGPSYEQYFGPGTRLTVT.

The chain carries TRBV28 and TRBJ1-6; possible D gene TRBD1, 5 bases. With 7 bases removed from V and 9 bases from J, the gap between germline ends came to 10 bases. CDR3 length: 12 residues. CDR1 MDHEN and CDR2 SYDVKM come from the germline V gene. The CDR3 sequence: CASMAGGSPLHF. CDR3 bases: TGTGCCAGCATGGCGGGGGGTTCACCCCTCCACTTT.

The chain combines TRBV5-3 with TRBJ2-7; TRBD1 is a possible D gene (6 bases). TRBV5-3 falls under the ORF class, with uncertain function. The CDR3 loop spans 14 amino acids. Between the trimmed V and J ends, which lost 4 bases and 2 bases, there was a span of 13 bases. This CDR3 reads CARSHGYRAYEQYF. CDR3 nucleotides: TGTGCCAGAAGCCACGGGTACAGGGCCTACGAGCAGTACTTC.

The chain employs TRBV7-2 and TRBJ2-7; weak D call: TRBD1 (5 bases). Trimming shortened V by 5 bases and J by 3 bases, and 14 bases separated the two germline ends. Germline V gene data show CDR1 as SGHTA and CDR2 as FQGNSA. This CDR3 has 14 residues. The CDR3 is CASSPFTGNYEQYF. The CDR3 bases are TGTGCCAGCAGCCCCTTCACAGGAAACTACGAGCAGTACTTC.